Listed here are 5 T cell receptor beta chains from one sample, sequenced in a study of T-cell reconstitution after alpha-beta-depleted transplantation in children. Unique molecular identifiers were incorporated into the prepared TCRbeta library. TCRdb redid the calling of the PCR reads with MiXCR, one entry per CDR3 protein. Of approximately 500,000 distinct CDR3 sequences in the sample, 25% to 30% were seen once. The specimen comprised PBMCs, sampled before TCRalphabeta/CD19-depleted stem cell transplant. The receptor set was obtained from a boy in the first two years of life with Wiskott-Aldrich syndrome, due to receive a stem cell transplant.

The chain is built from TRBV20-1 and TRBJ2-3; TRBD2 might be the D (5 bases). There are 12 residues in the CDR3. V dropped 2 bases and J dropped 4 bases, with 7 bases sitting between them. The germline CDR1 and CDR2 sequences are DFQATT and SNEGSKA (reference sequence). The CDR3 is CSARTRADTQYF. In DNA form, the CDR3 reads TGCAGTGCTAGAACGCGGGCAGATACGCAGTATTTT.

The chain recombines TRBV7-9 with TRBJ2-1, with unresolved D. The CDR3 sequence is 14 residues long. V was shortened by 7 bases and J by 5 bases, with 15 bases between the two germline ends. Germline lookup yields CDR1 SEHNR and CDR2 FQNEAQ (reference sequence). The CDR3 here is CASNVWGSNNEQFF. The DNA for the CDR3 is TGTGCCAGCAACGTCTGGGGATCTAACAATGAGCAGTTCTTC. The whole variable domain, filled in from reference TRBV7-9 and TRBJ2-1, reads DTGVSQNPRHKITKRGQNVTFRCDPISEHNRLYWYRQTLGQGPEFLTYFQNEAQLEKSRLLSDRFSAERPKGSFSTLEIQRTEQGDSAMYLCASNVWGSNNEQFFGPGTRLTVL.

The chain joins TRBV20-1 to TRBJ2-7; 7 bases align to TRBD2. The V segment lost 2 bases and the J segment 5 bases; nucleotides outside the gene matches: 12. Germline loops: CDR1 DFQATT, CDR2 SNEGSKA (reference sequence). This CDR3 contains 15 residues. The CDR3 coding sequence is TGCAGTGCTAGATCGGCCGGGAGGAGGTTCCACGAGCAGTACTTC. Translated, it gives CSARSAGRRFHEQYF.

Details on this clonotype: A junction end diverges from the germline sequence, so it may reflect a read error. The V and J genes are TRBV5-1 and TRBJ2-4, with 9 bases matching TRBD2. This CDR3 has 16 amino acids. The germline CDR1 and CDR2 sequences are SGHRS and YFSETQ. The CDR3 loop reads CATSLEAGGPVDIQYF. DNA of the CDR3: TGCGCCACCAGCTTGGAGGCGGGAGGGCCGGTGGACATTCAGTACTTC.

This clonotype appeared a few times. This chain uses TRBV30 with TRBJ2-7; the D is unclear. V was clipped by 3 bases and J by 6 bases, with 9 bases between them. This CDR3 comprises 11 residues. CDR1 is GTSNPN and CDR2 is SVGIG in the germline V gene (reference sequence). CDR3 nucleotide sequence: TGTGCCTGGAGCCCCGGGCGCGAGCAGTACTTC. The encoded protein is CAWSPGREQYF.